Shown below are 24 T cell receptor beta chains from a single sample sequenced in a study of CD8+ T cells in alopecia areata. As the sequencing template, cDNA was produced by extracting RNA and reverse transcribing it. The assay was immunoSEQ multiplex PCR, and TCRdb's table has in-frame clones only and misses some. The sample gives about 270,000 clones, 60% of which show up once; 0.93% is in the top ten. Stated treatment: oral pan-JAK inhibitor, 5-10 mg twice daily. The input for sequencing was CD4+ T cells sorted from blood, taken around week 54, from a patient treated with tofacitinib. The receptors stem from a human donor with alopecia areata.

Worth noting for this clone: This CDR3 is also generated by other DNA sequences in the sample. This chain uses TRBV7-9 with TRBJ1-6, with unresolved D. CDR1 is SEHNR and CDR2 is FQNEAQ in the germline V gene (reference sequence). The V gene lost 1 base and the J gene lost 6 bases, with 4 bases spanning the gap. This CDR3 region has 13 residues. CDR3 loop: CASSLEGNSPLHF. The DNA of the CDR3 is TGTGCCAGCAGCTTAGAGGGTAATTCACCCCTCCACTTT.

This clone was seen only a few times. The V and J genes are TRBV7-2 and TRBJ2-5; D gene unclear. This CDR3 spans 11 amino acids. The germline CDR1 and CDR2 sequences are SGHTA and FQGNSA. V was shortened by 2 bases and J by 5 bases, with 3 bases between the two germline ends. The CDR3 DNA reads as TGTGCCAGCAGCTTATGGGAGACCCAGTACTTC. It codes for CASSLWETQYF.

The V gene is TRBV19, the J gene TRBJ2-5; 8 bases are shared with TRBD1. Trimming cost V 4 bases and J 5 bases; bases outside gene matches: 15. Germline V gene lookup returns CDR1 LNHDA and CDR2 SQIVND (reference sequence). The CDR3 is made up of 17 amino acids. The CDR3 coding sequence is TGTGCCAGTAGTACTCGCTCCCTCCAGACAGGGGCGGAGACCCAGTACTTC. This translates into CASSTRSLQTGAETQYF. Full variable domain (rest looked up from reference TRBV19 and TRBJ2-5): DGGITQSPKYLFRKEGQNVTLSCEQNLNHDAMYWYRQDPGQGLRLIYYSQIVNDFQKGDIAEGYSVSREKKESFPLTVTSAQKNPTAFYLCASSTRSLQTGAETQYFGPGTRLLVL.

The genes are TRBV2 and TRBJ1-2; D unclear. Germline CDR1 is SNHLY and CDR2 is FYNNEI. V was cut by 7 bases and J by 6 bases, with 21 bases left in between. The CDR3 contains 15 residues. CDR3 sequence: CASTLSPARRDGYTF. The CDR3 DNA follows: TGTGCCAGCACCCTGTCCCCGGCCCGACGAGATGGCTACACCTTC.

The chain joins TRBV5-1 to TRBJ2-5; 7 bases are shared with TRBD1. CDR3 size: 15 residues. J lost 5 bases, V lost 3 bases, and 10 bases had no gene match. Germline assignment: CDR1 SGHRS and CDR2 YFSETQ. This CDR3 is CASSSPTGVEETQYF. The CDR3 DNA is TGCGCCAGCAGCTCGCCCACAGGGGTTGAGGAGACCCAGTACTTC.

This chain links TRBV7-9 with TRBJ1-2, with TRBD1 matching 7 bases. The CDR3 totals 14 residues. V lost 3 bases, J lost 3 bases, and 4 bases stayed unmatched. Germline loops: CDR1 SEHNR, CDR2 FQNEAQ (reference sequence). CDR3 sequence: CASSFRDRDYGYTF. DNA for the CDR3: TGTGCCAGCAGCTTCCGGGACAGAGACTATGGCTACACCTTC.

This clone was counted a few times. The sample holds other DNA sequences that translate to the same CDR3. The CDR3 is CASSPDGGYGYTF. The CDR3 DNA reads TGTGCCAGCAGCCCCGACGGGGGCTATGGCTACACCTTC. The chain joins TRBV7-9 to TRBJ1-2; D possibly corresponds to TRBD1 (5 bases). CDR1 is SEHNR, CDR2 FQNEAQ, per germline (reference sequence). V shed 5 bases and J shed 4 bases, with 11 bases lying between them. The CDR3 has 13 residues.

Regarding this clone: The same CDR3 can be traced to other DNA sequences in this sample. The rearrangement links TRBV29-1 to TRBJ2-5; 7 bases are a match to TRBD1. In germline, CDR1 is SQVTM, CDR2 ANQGSEA. The CDR3 extends over 12 amino acids. The V and J ends lost 6 bases and 5 bases, in that order; junction bases with no gene match: 6. CDR3 coding DNA: TGCAGCGTGGGAACAGGGGAGGAGACCCAGTACTTC. It yields the protein CSVGTGEETQYF.

The V call is TRBV9, the J call TRBJ1-2; D call uncertain. CDR3 size: 11 residues. Germline CDR1 is SGDLS and CDR2 is YYNGEE. The germline V and J ends were trimmed by 3 bases and 7 bases, with 7 bases remaining between them. CDR3 in amino acids: CASSDPGGYTF. CDR3 sequence (DNA): TGTGCCAGCAGCGATCCGGGTGGCTACACCTTC.

Regarding this clone: The same CDR3 can be traced to other DNA sequences in this sample. The chain couples TRBV11-2 to TRBJ2-5; the D is unclear. Trimming shortened V by 1 base and J by 1 base, and 7 bases separated the two germline ends. The CDR3 is 14 amino acids. Germline loops: CDR1 SGHAT, CDR2 FQNNGV. As DNA, the CDR3 is TGTGCCAGCAGCTTAGGGGGTAGCCAAGAGACCCAGTACTTC. It yields the protein CASSLGGSQETQYF.

The count of this clone is one. The J gene is TRBJ2-7, the V gene TRBV5-1; D unresolved. This CDR3 comprises 13 residues. The V end lost 4 bases, the J end lost 1 base, and 9 bases lay between the germline ends. From germline, CDR1 is SGHRS and CDR2 YFSETQ. Here the CDR3 reads CASSLRSSYEQYF. CDR3 bases: TGCGCCAGCAGCCTAAGGAGTTCCTACGAGCAGTACTTC.

This clone was observed once. The chain is built from TRBV4-3 and TRBJ1-5; TRBD1 matches at 9 bases. There are 16 residues in the CDR3. V shed 2 bases, J shed 9 bases, and the junction held 11 bases outside the gene matches. CDR1 LGHNA and CDR2 YSLEER come from the germline V gene. In nucleotides, the CDR3 is TGCGCCAGCAGCCAACGCTCCGGGACAGGGATTTCGCCCCAGCATTTT. The encoded protein is CASSQRSGTGISPQHF.

The chain recombines TRBV9 with TRBJ2-3; D possibly uses TRBD1 or TRBD2 (5 bases each). The germline CDR1 and CDR2 sequences are SGDLS and YYNGEE. V was trimmed by 1 base and J by 5 bases, leaving 11 bases between them. The CDR3 runs to 14 residues. CDR3 protein: CASSVLGDLDTQYF. CDR3 DNA sequence: TGTGCCAGCAGCGTACTGGGGGATTTAGATACGCAGTATTTT.

Note on this clone: Other DNA variants within this sample encode the same CDR3. This sequence joins TRBV29-1 and TRBJ2-5; no reliable D call. Germline-derived CDR1 and CDR2 are SQVTM and ANQGSEA. The V end lost 6 bases, the J end lost 2 bases, and 4 bases lay between the germline ends. The CDR3 length is 10 residues. The CDR3 region is CSVYQETQYF. CDR3 coding DNA: TGCAGCGTCTATCAAGAGACCCAGTACTTC.

The chain carries TRBV11-1 and TRBJ2-1, with D possibly TRBD2 on 5 matching bases. From germline, CDR1 is SGHAT and CDR2 FQDESV (reference sequence). V lost 2 bases and J 10 bases, leaving 9 bases between the germline ends. This CDR3 has 12 amino acids. The CDR3 sequence: CASSLLGSEQFF. CDR3 nucleotides: TGTGCCAGCAGCTTATTGGGGAGCGAGCAGTTCTTC. Based on the CDR3 plus reference TRBV11-1 and TRBJ2-1, the full variable domain is EAEVAQSPRYKITEKSQAVAFWCDPISGHATLYWYRQILGQGPELLVQFQDESVVDDSQLPKDRFSAERLKGVDSTLKIQPAELGDSAMYLCASSLLGSEQFFGPGTRLTVL.

The CDR3 nucleotides read TGCGCCAGCAGCTTGGGGCCCGGAGGCCTCTCCTACGAGCAGTACTTC. Residues: CASSLGPGGLSYEQYF. V and J are TRBV5-1 and TRBJ2-7, with a possible D match to TRBD2 (5 bases). Germline V gene lookup returns CDR1 SGHRS and CDR2 YFSETQ. Trimming shortened V by 0 bases and J by 0 bases, and 13 bases separated the two germline ends. This CDR3 comprises 16 residues.

The rearrangement joins TRBV6-6 to TRBJ1-2; D is uncertain. Trimming removed 0 bases from V and 8 bases from J, with 4 bases in between. Germline CDR1 reads MNHNY; CDR2 reads SVGAGI (reference sequence). CDR3 size: 11 residues. CDR3 protein: CASSYSRGYTF. The CDR3 coding sequence is TGTGCCAGCAGTTACTCGAGGGGCTACACCTTC.

This clone was seen only a few times. The chain is built from TRBV6-1 and TRBJ2-5; possibly TRBD1 for D (6 bases). CDR1 and CDR2 (germline): MNHNS, SASEGT. CDR3 length: 14 amino acids. V was shortened by 6 bases and J by 0 bases, with 11 bases between the two germline ends. CDR3: CASSPGTYQETQYF. The CDR3 DNA reads as TGTGCCAGCAGCCCCGGGACATACCAAGAGACCCAGTACTTC.

The table lists this clone with a few counts. Distinct nucleotide sequences in the sample also encode this CDR3. The V and J genes are TRBV7-9 and TRBJ1-1; D is possibly TRBD1 (6 bases). V lost 3 bases, J lost 1 base, and 6 bases lay in between. There are 13 residues in the CDR3. Germline V gene data show CDR1 as SEHNR and CDR2 as FQNEAQ (reference sequence). The CDR3 DNA reads TGTGCCAGCAGCTTGACAGGGAACACTGAAGCTTTCTTT. Translated: CASSLTGNTEAFF.

This clone was seen just once. This chain uses TRBV30 with TRBJ1-2; TRBD1 might be the D (6 bases). Deletions cut 0 bases from V and 8 bases from J, with 16 bases between. The CDR3 is 14 amino acids. CDR1 GTSNPN and CDR2 SVGIG come from the germline V gene (reference sequence). The CDR3 sequence: CAWSVHRDRDGYTF. The CDR3 nucleotides are TGTGCCTGGAGTGTACACAGGGACCGAGACGGCTACACCTTC.

This sequence joins TRBV5-1 and TRBJ2-5; D may be TRBD1 or TRBD2 (6 bases each). This CDR3 region has 17 residues. Trimming shortened V by 4 bases and J by 2 bases, and 21 bases separated the two germline ends. Germline V lookup: CDR1 SGHRS, CDR2 YFSETQ. The CDR3 protein is CASSPGFGGPEQETQYF. The CDR3 DNA reads TGCGCCAGCAGCCCTGGGTTCGGGGGCCCTGAACAAGAGACCCAGTACTTC.

CDR3 sequence reads: CASSVGAMNTEAFF. The CDR3 coding sequence is TGTGCCAGCAGCGTAGGGGCAATGAACACTGAAGCTTTCTTT. The rearrangement links TRBV9 to TRBJ1-1, with no clear D. This CDR3 contains 14 residues. V gave up 0 bases and J gave up 0 bases, with 6 bases separating them. The germline V gene encodes CDR1 SGDLS and CDR2 YYNGEE.

The gene calls are TRBV4-1 and TRBJ2-5; 8 bases map to TRBD1. Per the germline V gene, CDR1 is MGHRA and CDR2 is YSYEKL. The junction had 6 bases not matched to a gene; V was cut back by 1 base and J by 5 bases. This CDR3 spans 15 amino acids. The CDR3 DNA reads as TGCGCCAGCAGCCAAGCGGACAGGGAGATCGAGACCCAGTACTTC. Residues: CASSQADREIETQYF.

This clone was seen a single time. The chain employs TRBV6-5 and TRBJ2-5; 9 bases line up with TRBD1. The CDR3 consists of 15 residues. J gave up 6 bases and V 5 bases, and 10 bases lay outside the gene matches. Germline loops: CDR1 MNHEY, CDR2 SVGAGI. The CDR3 sequence is CASSPPGTGWKTQYF. CDR3 DNA: TGTGCCAGCAGTCCCCCCGGGACAGGGTGGAAGACCCAGTACTTC.